Below are 28 T cell receptor beta chains sequenced from a single sample in a study of cytomegalovirus exposure and HLA in healthy donors. It was with 60 Vbeta and 13 Jbeta primers that the PCR ran. Data came from immunoSEQ multiplex PCR; TCRdb stores just in-frame clones and leaves some out. The profile covers some 100,000 clones, with approximately 74% appearing a single time and more than 9% taken by the ten largest. Sample: PBMCs. These receptors were obtained from a woman in her forties or fifties in good health and CMV-seropositive.

This clone was detected only a few times. The chain carries TRBV10-3 and TRBJ2-3, with TRBD2 matching over 10 bases. The CDR3 is 17 amino acids. The junction had 9 bases not matched to a gene; V was cut back by 6 bases and J by 0 bases. Germline V gene lookup returns CDR1 ENHRY and CDR2 SYGVKD. In DNA, the CDR3 is TGTGCCATCAGAGCCTCGATTAGCGGGGGGAGCACAGATACGCAGTATTTT. Amino acid sequence: CAIRASISGGSTDTQYF.

The chain carries TRBV9 and TRBJ2-7, with D maybe TRBD1 (6 bases). V was clipped by 7 bases and J by 0 bases, with 11 bases between them. CDR3 length equals 13 residues. Germline V gives CDR1 SGDLS, CDR2 YYNGEE. The CDR3 nucleotides read TGTGCCAGCTCACGGGACATCTCCTACGAGCAGTACTTC. This encodes CASSRDISYEQYF. The entire variable domain, with the rest obtained from reference TRBV9 and TRBJ2-7, is as follows: DSGVTQTPKHLITATGQRVTLRCSPRSGDLSVYWYQQSLDQGLQFLIQYYNGEERAKGNILERFSAQQFPDLHSELNLSSLELGDSALYFCASSRDISYEQYFGPGTRLTVT.

The V call is TRBV7-2, the J call TRBJ2-3; no reliable D call. V was shortened by 2 bases and J by 3 bases, with 21 bases between the two germline ends. CDR3 length equals 18 residues. The V gene's germline CDR1 is SGHTA and CDR2 FQGNSA. CDR3 protein: CASSLSSLPSPKTDTQYF. CDR3 nucleotide sequence: TGTGCCAGCAGCTTAAGTAGTTTGCCGTCCCCAAAAACAGATACGCAGTATTTT.

This clone was observed once. The V gene is TRBV4-1, the J gene TRBJ2-3; possibly TRBD1 for D (5 bases). Per the germline V gene, CDR1 is MGHRA and CDR2 is YSYEKL. Trimming took off 3 bases at V and 1 base at J, with 11 bases between the two ends. CDR3 size: 15 residues. The CDR3 DNA follows: TGCGCCAGCAGCCAGGGCAGGGTGGGCACAGATACGCAGTATTTT. Encoded protein: CASSQGRVGTDTQYF.

The gene calls are TRBV7-2 and TRBJ1-2, with 8 bases identical to TRBD1. In germline, CDR1 is SGHTA, CDR2 FQGNSA. This CDR3 region has 15 residues. With V trimmed by 5 bases and J by 5 bases, 10 bases remained unmatched. The CDR3 bases are TGTGCCAGCAGCCCTCGGACAGGGAGAGAGTATGGCTACACCTTC. It is translated as CASSPRTGREYGYTF.

A remark on this clone: One junction end does not reproduce the germline sequence, and a read error may be involved. J is TRBJ2-7 and V is TRBV25-1; TRBD1 matches at 8 bases. The CDR3 contains 12 residues. CDR1 MGHDK and CDR2 SYGVNS come from the germline V gene. DNA of the CDR3: TGTGCCAGCAGGGGGTTTGGGACAGGCCCGCGGTTC. This sequence encodes CASRGFGTGPRF.

V usage is TRBV7-9 and J usage is TRBJ1-1; maybe TRBD1 (5 bases). CDR1 is SEHNR and CDR2 is FQNEAQ in the germline V gene (reference sequence). The CDR3 loop spans 15 amino acids. V was trimmed by 5 bases and J by 1 base, leaving 14 bases between them. The CDR3 spells CASSKKSRENTEAFF. The CDR3 region has the DNA TGTGCCAGCAGCAAGAAGTCCAGGGAGAACACTGAAGCTTTCTTT.

Comments on this clone: As the CDR3 is not closed by the conserved phenylalanine or tryptophan, this likely results from a read error. This chain uses TRBV6-1 with TRBJ1-1; D perhaps matches TRBD1 (5 bases). This CDR3 is 13 amino acids long. V was pared by 7 bases and J by 4 bases, with 13 bases between. The germline gives CDR1 MNHNS, CDR2 SASEGT. CDR3 loop: CASTGWGSTEAFV. The CDR3 nucleotides read TGTGCCAGCACAGGGTGGGGATCCACTGAAGCTTTCGTT.

The chain joins TRBV19 to TRBJ1-5; D call uncertain. Germline values: CDR1 LNHDA, CDR2 SQIVND (reference sequence). Between the trimmed V and J ends, which lost 8 bases and 7 bases, there was a span of 18 bases. CDR3 size: 14 residues. The CDR3 loop is CASHRVGNQQPQHF. In DNA form, the CDR3 reads TGTGCCAGTCACCGGGTCGGGAATCAGCAGCCCCAGCATTTT.

This clone was seen a single time. V usage is TRBV11-2 and J usage is TRBJ2-3; D gene unclear. The CDR3 is 15 amino acids. The germline V gene has CDR1 SGHAT and CDR2 FQNNGV. The germline V and J ends were trimmed by 1 base and 2 bases, with 10 bases remaining between them. The CDR3 is CASSLGATSTDTQYF. CDR3 sequence (DNA): TGTGCCAGCAGCTTAGGGGCCACTTCCACAGATACGCAGTATTTT.

The rearrangement uses TRBV29-1 and TRBJ1-1; 11 bases align to TRBD1. CDR1 and CDR2 (germline): SQVTM, ANQGSEA. V lost 7 bases to trimming and J lost 5 bases; unmatched junction nucleotides: 9. The CDR3 runs 14 residues. CDR3 region: CSAATGTGGTEAFF. DNA for the CDR3: TGCAGCGCGGCTACCGGGACAGGGGGGACTGAAGCTTTCTTT.

V and J are TRBV7-2 and TRBJ2-6; D call uncertain. From germline, CDR1 is SGHTA and CDR2 FQGNSA. The CDR3 is made up of 14 amino acids. The V end was cut by 5 bases, the J end by 0 bases, with 5 bases between. The CDR3 DNA follows: TGTGCCAGCAGCGACATCTCTGGGGCCAACGTCCTGACTTTC. It encodes CASSDISGANVLTF.

This clone was seen a few times. The chain joins TRBV7-9 to TRBJ2-1; the D is unclear. Germline V gene data show CDR1 as SEHNR and CDR2 as FQNEAQ (reference sequence). The CDR3 is 15 residues long. V lost 3 bases and J lost 2, with 11 bases in between. The CDR3 nucleotides read TGTGCCAGCAGCTTCCCGACTGGAGCCTACAATGAGCAGTTCTTC. Its translation: CASSFPTGAYNEQFF.

The chain employs TRBV19 and TRBJ2-1, with a tentative D call TRBD2 (5 bases). The V end lost 6 bases, the J end lost 1 base, and 16 bases lay between the germline ends. Looked up from germline, CDR1 is LNHDA and CDR2 is SQIVND (reference sequence). The CDR3 covers 16 residues. The DNA for the CDR3 is TGTGCCAGTAGGCCCTCCGGGGATTCGTCCTACAATGAGCAGTTCTTC. Protein: CASRPSGDSSYNEQFF.

The rearrangement uses TRBV5-4 and TRBJ2-1; D is possibly TRBD2 (5 bases). The CDR3 extends over 15 amino acids. Germline lookup yields CDR1 SGHNT and CDR2 YYREEE (reference sequence). Trimming took off 0 bases at V and 3 bases at J, with 10 bases between the two ends. CDR3 in amino acids: CASSLAGINYNEQFF. Written as DNA, the CDR3 is TGTGCCAGCAGCTTGGCCGGGATCAACTACAATGAGCAGTTCTTC. Looking up the rest from reference TRBV5-4 and TRBJ2-1 gives the full variable domain: ETGVTQSPTHLIKTRGQQVTLRCSSQSGHNTVSWYQQALGQGPQFIFQYYREEENGRGNFPPRFSGLQFPNYSSELNVNALELDDSALYLCASSLAGINYNEQFFGPGTRLTVL.

This clone occurred a few times. This chain links TRBV18 with TRBJ2-7, with 9 nucleotides matching TRBD1. CDR3 length: 15 residues. Germline CDR1 is KGHSH and CDR2 is LQKENI. Trimming removed 1 base from V and 3 bases from J; junction bases left unmatched: 4. This CDR3 is CASSPLGTGNYEQYF. Written as DNA, the CDR3 is TGTGCCAGCTCACCACTCGGGACAGGGAACTACGAGCAGTACTTC.

The chain joins TRBV19 to TRBJ1-2; 8 bases map to TRBD1. With V trimmed by 5 bases and J by 4 bases, 9 bases remained unmatched. Germline V gene lookup returns CDR1 LNHDA and CDR2 SQIVND (reference sequence). This CDR3 spans 15 amino acids. CDR3 sequence reads: CASSQRDRRSYGYTF. The DNA of the CDR3 is TGTGCCAGTAGTCAGAGGGACAGGCGAAGCTATGGCTACACCTTC. The full variable domain, rest sourced from reference TRBV19 and TRBJ1-2, is DGGITQSPKYLFRKEGQNVTLSCEQNLNHDAMYWYRQDPGQGLRLIYYSQIVNDFQKGDIAEGYSVSREKKESFPLTVTSAQKNPTAFYLCASSQRDRRSYGYTFGSGTRLTVV.

The V call is TRBV27, the J call TRBJ1-2; D is undetermined. V was clipped by 4 bases and J by 5 bases, with 11 bases between them. Germline V lookup: CDR1 MNHEY, CDR2 SMNVEV (reference sequence). This CDR3 spans 13 amino acids. The CDR3 bases are TGTGCCAGCAGTTCACTCAATACTTATGGCTACACCTTC. This gives the protein CASSSLNTYGYTF.

This CDR3 reads CASSYQATEAFF. The CDR3 DNA is TGTGCCAGCAGTTACCAGGCAACTGAAGCTTTCTTT. The V call is TRBV28, the J call TRBJ1-1; no clear D. The CDR3 runs 12 residues. From germline, CDR1 is MDHEN and CDR2 SYDVKM. Between the trimmed V and J ends, which lost 4 bases and 5 bases, there was a span of 8 bases.

This sequence joins TRBV2 and TRBJ2-7, with TRBD1 matching over 7 bases. The CDR3 is 16 amino acids. From germline, CDR1 is SNHLY and CDR2 FYNNEI. Losses at the gene ends were 6 bases for V and 0 bases for J; bases not matched to a gene: 11. For the CDR3, the DNA is TGTGCCAGCAGCAACGCCGGGACAGCTTTCTCCTACGAGCAGTACTTC. Translated: CASSNAGTAFSYEQYF.

Concerning this clone: Other DNA sequences in this sample translate to the same CDR3. The chain's CDR3 is CASSLQGTNTEAFF. The CDR3 bases are TGCGCCAGCAGCTTACAGGGGACGAACACTGAAGCTTTCTTT. The J gene is TRBJ1-1, the V gene TRBV5-1; 7 bases are a match to TRBD1. Germline values: CDR1 SGHRS, CDR2 YFSETQ. The CDR3 runs 14 residues. V gave up 2 bases and J gave up 1 base; unmatched junction bases: 2.

This chain uses TRBV18 with TRBJ1-1; TRBD1 might be the D (6 bases). V lost 6 bases and J lost 0, with 17 bases in between. The CDR3 contains 16 residues. Per germline, CDR1 KGHSH and CDR2 LQKENI. CDR3 protein: CASSPSTGSVNTEAFF. In DNA, the CDR3 is TGTGCCAGCTCCCCGTCGACAGGCTCGGTGAACACTGAAGCTTTCTTT.

V gene TRBV7-2 combines with J gene TRBJ2-3; possible D gene TRBD1, 6 bases. Germline assignment: CDR1 SGHTA and CDR2 FQGNSA. The CDR3 length is 16 residues. V was clipped by 3 bases and J by 5 bases, with 18 bases between them. The CDR3 DNA sequence: TGTGCCAGCAGCTTTACAGGGTTGAAAGGAAAAGATACGCAGTATTTT. It codes for CASSFTGLKGKDTQYF.

This clone was counted only a few times. The chain carries TRBV18 and TRBJ2-5; 8 bases agree with TRBD2. The CDR3 is 17 amino acids. Germline V gene sequence: CDR1 KGHSH, CDR2 LQKENI. Trimming cost V 4 bases and J 1 base; bases outside gene matches: 11. The CDR3 coding sequence is TGTGCCAGCTCACGCAGTACTAGCGGAGGGACCCAAGAGACCCAGTACTTC. Protein product: CASSRSTSGGTQETQYF.

The chain joins TRBV27 to TRBJ1-4, with unresolved D. The length of the CDR3 is 15 residues. CDR1 is MNHEY, CDR2 SMNVEV, per germline (reference sequence). V was shortened by 5 bases and J by 0 bases, with 10 bases between the two germline ends. CDR3 residues: CASSLNGATNEKLFF. The CDR3 nucleotides are TGTGCCAGCAGTCTCAACGGTGCAACTAATGAAAAACTGTTTTTT.

The gene calls are TRBV7-3 and TRBJ2-2; D possibly corresponds to TRBD2 (5 bases). Germline CDR1 and CDR2: SGHTA and FQGTGA. V shed 5 bases and J shed 0 bases, with 10 bases lying between them. There are 15 residues in the CDR3. DNA for the CDR3: TGTGCCAGCAGCGAAAGCGGAGCGAACACCGGGGAGCTGTTTTTT. Amino acid sequence: CASSESGANTGELFF.

This clone was detected only a few times. V and J are TRBV6-5 and TRBJ2-5; 9 nucleotides align to TRBD2. Germline V CDR1 and CDR2: MNHEY, SVGAGI. The CDR3 is 14 amino acids. Trimming took 8 bases from V and 5 from J; bases not matched to a gene: 9. The CDR3 nucleotides read TGTGCCAGCCACCGGACTAGCGATTCGGAGACCCAGTACTTC. As protein: CASHRTSDSETQYF.

V usage is TRBV6-1 and J usage is TRBJ1-2; D may be TRBD1 (5 bases). Germline V gene lookup returns CDR1 MNHNS and CDR2 SASEGT. The CDR3 loop spans 15 amino acids. Trimming cost V 2 bases and J 5 bases, with 15 bases left between them. This CDR3 is CASSESRSRGYGYTF. CDR3 in DNA: TGTGCCAGCAGTGAATCCAGGTCTAGGGGTTATGGCTACACCTTC.